The clone carrying this T cell receptor beta chain was counted a few times. V was clipped by 1 base and J by 8 bases; unmatched bases: 11. The CDR3 runs 16 residues. Germline CDR1 is LNHDA and CDR2 is SQIVND (reference sequence). This record belongs to a study of blood T cell repertoires in COVID-19. At the level of the study: Donors in the United States, Italy and Spain gave samples during acute or convalescent COVID-19. Sample material is recorded as cDNA or gDNA derived from T cells, B-cell-depleted T cells, or PBMCs.

As originally analysed: For nucleated cells, counts were estimated from reference gene primer amplification. Sequencing was performed with immunoSEQ multiplex PCR; in TCRdb, only in-frame clones are kept and a portion is missing. The D gene and trimming were derived from the DNA, and the V and J assignments and clone size from that table. The table includes about 140,000 clones, 70% to 90% detected once. Material for sequencing was peripheral blood. The rearrangement uses TRBV19 and TRBJ1-2, with 9 bases that match TRBD1. This receptor was identified in a woman aged 55 to 70 with acute or convalescent COVID-19. The CDR3 DNA reads TGTGCCAGTAGTATAGGGTTACCGGGACAGGGATTCGGCTACACCTTC. Protein product: CASSIGLPGQGFGYTF.